This T cell receptor (beta chain) was sequenced during a study of CD8 T cells in Susac syndrome. In the study overall: Patients with Susac syndrome had blood drawn and were at that point therapy-naive, on corticosteroids, or on intravenous immunoglobulin alone. Study-wide results and limits: Susac syndrome CD4+ T cell repertoires showed no clonal expansion.

Reverse transcription of about 0.45 to 1 ug RNA was performed with random hexamers. MiXCR, applied by TCRdb to the immunoSEQ multiplex PCR reads, yields one record per CDR3 protein. The sample contains some 200,000 distinct CDR3 sequences, 75% to 95% of which appear only once. This clonotype has only a few counts. Its specificity is not known. With V trimmed by 5 bases and J by 3 bases, 4 bases remained unmatched. Per the germline V gene, CDR1 is PRHDT and CDR2 is FYEKMQ (reference sequence). The CDR3 has 14 amino acids. This receptor was taken from a human donor with Susac syndrome. Material: CD4+ T cells from PBMCs. The rearrangement joins TRBV13 to TRBJ2-7; 10 nucleotides line up with TRBD1. The CDR3 nucleotides are TGTGCCAGCAGCCTCCGGGACAGGGGCTACGAGCAGTACTTC. Translation gives CASSLRDRGYEQYF.